The text below deals with one T cell receptor beta chain. Its antigen remains unknown. These data originate in a study of cytomegalovirus exposure and HLA in healthy donors. General study points: In a later analysis, HLA-associated beta chains showed higher expansion and lower generation probabilities than comparable chains. According to the study, roughly 160 TCR beta chains were cytomegalovirus-associated.

The donors (healthy individuals) were bone marrow donors. This PCR relied on a set of 60 Vbeta primers and 13 Jbeta primers. Measured with immunoSEQ multiplex PCR; TCRdb has only the in-frame clones, and not every one. The profile covers roughly 120,000 clones, with around 80% appearing a single time and approximately 0.99% taken by the ten largest. V lost 1 base and J lost 5, with 9 bases in between. This CDR3 has 14 residues. From germline, CDR1 is SGHRS and CDR2 YFSETQ. The sample comprised PBMCs. This chain uses TRBV5-1 with TRBJ1-4; possible D gene TRBD1, 5 bases. The receptor comes from a woman younger than 45 in good health and CMV-seronegative. DNA of the CDR3: TGCGCCAGCAGCTTGTGGGGGGACAATGAAAAACTGTTTTTT. It translates to CASSLWGDNEKLFF.